This T cell receptor beta chain was found in a study of neurological immune-mediated disorders. The CDR3 has 13 amino acids. Germline CDR1 and CDR2: DFQATT and SNEGSKA (reference sequence). V gave up 4 bases and J gave up 6 bases, with 12 bases separating them. By 5'RACE with 10-nucleotide random UMIs, the cDNA was made. Via MiXCR, TCRdb re-called the 5' RACE reads, giving one row per CDR3 protein. The table records 100,000 or so distinct CDR3 sequences, 3.5% of them present only once. In regard to this clonotype: The antigen remains unidentified.

Whole-study findings and limits: The study found no CDR3 amino acid sequences shared by expanded clones across subjects, suggesting private repertoires in all groups. TCR clonal expansion peaked in HTLV-1-associated myelopathy patients and was lowest in multiple sclerosis patients. Neither clinical nor MRI features were associated with the multiple sclerosis repertoire cluster.

The chain links TRBV20-1 to TRBJ1-4; D gene ambiguous. Sequencing was performed on PBMCs. The sequence derives from a woman under 30 with multiple sclerosis. The CDR3 nucleotides read TGCAGTGCTATAGGGTCGCCGGATGAAAAACTGTTTTTT. It yields the protein CSAIGSPDEKLFF.